The 4 T cell receptor beta chains below were found in one sample sequenced in a study of T cells after yellow fever vaccination. TCRdb processed the 5' RACE reads anew with MiXCR; each CDR3 protein has one entry. The sample has approximately 110,000 distinct CDR3 sequences, approximately 7% seen once; the top ten hold about 2.7%. This specimen consisted of CD4+ T cells sorted from PBMCs, obtained around 10 days after the first yellow fever vaccination. The receptors were sampled from a man aged 18-30 years who received the YFV17D yellow fever vaccine.

This clonotype has a handful of counts. The chain is built from TRBV7-2 and TRBJ2-5; no firm D call. Trimming left V 4 bases short and J 5 bases short, with 17 bases between. Germline-derived CDR1 and CDR2 are SGHTA and FQGNSA. This CDR3 comprises 15 residues. CDR3 loop: CASSYQDGSKETQYF. As DNA, the CDR3 is TGTGCCAGCAGCTACCAGGACGGGTCCAAGGAGACCCAGTACTTC.

Details on this clonotype: This may be a read error: a much more frequent sequence differs by one nucleotide. V and J are TRBV7-3 and TRBJ2-3; 7 bases fit TRBD2. There are 16 residues in the CDR3. CDR1 is SGHTA and CDR2 is FQGTGA in the germline V gene. As DNA, the CDR3 is TGTGCCAGCAGCCCCCACGGGCGGGGGAACACAGATACGCGGTATTTT. Its translation: CASSPHGRGNTDTRYF.

In its sample, this clonotype was seen many times. This chain uses TRBV10-3 with TRBJ2-3, with D unclear. This CDR3 spans 12 amino acids. The V end was cut by 2 bases, the J end by 4 bases, with 4 bases between. Germline V CDR1 and CDR2: ENHRY, SYGVKD. The CDR3 DNA follows: TGTGCCATCAGTGAGCAGGCAGATACGCAGTATTTT. Translated, it gives CAISEQADTQYF.

This clonotype was counted a few times. The rearrangement uses TRBV5-1 and TRBJ1-2; 9 nucleotides agree with TRBD1. V shed 0 bases, J shed 7 bases, and the junction held 7 bases outside the gene matches. This CDR3 region has 15 residues. Looked up from germline, CDR1 is SGHRS and CDR2 is YFSETQ. The CDR3 region is CASSLAVGQGSGYTF. The DNA for the CDR3 is TGCGCCAGCAGCTTGGCCGTCGGACAGGGGTCTGGCTACACCTTC.